A selection of T cell receptor beta chains follows, all from one sample in a study of identical twins. TCRdb re-called the 5' RACE reads through MiXCR, storing one row per CDR3 protein. The top ten hold approximately 0.98% of the sample, which has around 490,000 distinct CDR3 sequences, around 15% seen once. Another study also made use of these data, one on yellow fever vaccine responses in identical twins.

Sequenced material: CD4+ T cells sorted from blood. The receptors shown here come from a woman between 18 and 29 years old in good health. The CDR3 runs from the conserved cysteine through the conserved F or W. D genes are given only for firm matches. Clone size is given for some rows only: seen once, a few or many times, or a class if the clone is expanded.

j_call: TRBJ1-5; v_call: TRBV12-3/TRBV12-4; d_call: -; cdr3_length: 16; clone_size: many; cdr3_nt: TGTGCCAGCACCACCCTGGGGGGGAGGGACAATCAGCCCCAGCATTTT; cdr3_aa: CASTTLGGRDNQPQHF
j_call: TRBJ2-3; v_call: TRBV6-1; d_call: TRBD1; cdr3_length: 13; clone_size: few; cdr3_nt: TGTGCCAGCAGACCAGGGGGCTCAGATACGCAGTATTTT; cdr3_aa: CASRPGGSDTQYF
j_call: TRBJ2-1; v_call: TRBV15; d_call: TRBD1; cdr3_length: 15; clone_size: few; cdr3_nt: TGTGCCACCAGCAGAGACCCGACAGGGGGCAATGAGCAGTTCTTC; cdr3_aa: CATSRDPTGGNEQFF
j_call: TRBJ2-1; v_call: TRBV20-1; d_call: -; cdr3_length: 16; clone_size: few; cdr3_nt: TGCAGTGCTAGAGATCAGGGGAGGGGCCTCTACAATGAGCAGTTCTTC; cdr3_aa: CSARDQGRGLYNEQFF
j_call: TRBJ2-1; v_call: TRBV12-3/TRBV12-4; d_call: -; cdr3_length: 11; clone_size: -; cdr3_nt: TGTGCCAGCAGACGAGGGGGTGAGCAGTTCTTC; cdr3_aa: CASRRGGEQFF
j_call: TRBJ1-2; v_call: TRBV6-5; d_call: -; cdr3_length: 14; clone_size: few; cdr3_nt: TGTGCCAGCAGTTACTCTCCGACGGGGGGTGGCTACACCTTC; cdr3_aa: CASSYSPTGGGYTF
j_call: TRBJ2-7; v_call: TRBV5-1; d_call: -; cdr3_length: 13; clone_size: -; cdr3_nt: TGCGCCAGCAGCTTGGAACAGGCCAACGAGCAGTACTTC; cdr3_aa: CASSLEQANEQYF
j_call: TRBJ2-1; v_call: TRBV23-1; d_call: TRBD2; cdr3_length: 21; clone_size: -; cdr3_nt: TGCGCCAGCAGTCAATCCCTGGAGATTAGCGGGAGGGTCCAACCAAGCAATGAGCAGTTCTTC; cdr3_aa: CASSQSLEISGRVQPSNEQFF
j_call: TRBJ1-2; v_call: TRBV18; d_call: -; cdr3_length: 13; clone_size: few; cdr3_nt: TGTGCCAGCTCACCATCAGGGGACTATGGCTACACCTTC; cdr3_aa: CASSPSGDYGYTF
j_call: TRBJ2-1; v_call: TRBV12-3/TRBV12-4; d_call: TRBD2; cdr3_length: 15; clone_size: -; cdr3_nt: TGTGCCAGCAGTTTAATAGCGGGGGCCCGAAATGAGCAGTTCTTC; cdr3_aa: CASSLIAGARNEQFF
j_call: TRBJ2-7; v_call: TRBV3-1; d_call: -; cdr3_length: 13; clone_size: few; cdr3_nt: TGTGCCAGCAGCCGGGTGGGGGCCTACGAGCAGTACTTC; cdr3_aa: CASSRVGAYEQYF
j_call: TRBJ1-4; v_call: TRBV9; d_call: -; cdr3_length: 15; clone_size: many; cdr3_nt: TGTGCCAGCAGCGTAGGTGCAGCCGGGGGTGAAAAACTGTTTTTT; cdr3_aa: CASSVGAAGGEKLFF